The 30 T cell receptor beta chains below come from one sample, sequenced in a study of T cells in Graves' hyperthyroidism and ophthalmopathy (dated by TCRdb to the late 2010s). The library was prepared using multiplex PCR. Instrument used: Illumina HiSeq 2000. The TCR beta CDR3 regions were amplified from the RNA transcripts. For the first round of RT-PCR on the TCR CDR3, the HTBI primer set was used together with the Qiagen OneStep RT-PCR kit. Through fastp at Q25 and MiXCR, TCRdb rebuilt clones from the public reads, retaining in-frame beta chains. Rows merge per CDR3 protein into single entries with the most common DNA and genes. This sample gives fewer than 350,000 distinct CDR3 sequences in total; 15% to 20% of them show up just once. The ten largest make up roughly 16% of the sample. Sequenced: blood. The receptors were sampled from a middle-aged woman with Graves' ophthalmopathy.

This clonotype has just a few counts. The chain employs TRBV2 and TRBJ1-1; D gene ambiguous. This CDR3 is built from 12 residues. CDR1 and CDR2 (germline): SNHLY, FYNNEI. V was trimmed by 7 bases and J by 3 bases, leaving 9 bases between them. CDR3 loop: CASKPSDTEAFF. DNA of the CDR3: TGTGCCAGCAAACCGTCCGACACTGAAGCTTTCTTT.

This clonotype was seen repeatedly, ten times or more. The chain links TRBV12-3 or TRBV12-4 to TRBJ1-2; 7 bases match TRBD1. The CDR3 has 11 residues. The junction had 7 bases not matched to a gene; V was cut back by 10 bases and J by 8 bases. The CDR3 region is CATSTGVGYTF. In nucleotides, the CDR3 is TGTGCCACCTCCACAGGGGTAGGCTACACCTTC.

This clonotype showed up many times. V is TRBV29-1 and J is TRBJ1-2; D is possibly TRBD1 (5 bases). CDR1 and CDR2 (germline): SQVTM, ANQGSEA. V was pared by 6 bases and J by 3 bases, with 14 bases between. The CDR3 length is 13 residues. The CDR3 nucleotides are TGCAGCGTCGGACGGGACCCCTACTATGGCTACACCTTC. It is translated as CSVGRDPYYGYTF.

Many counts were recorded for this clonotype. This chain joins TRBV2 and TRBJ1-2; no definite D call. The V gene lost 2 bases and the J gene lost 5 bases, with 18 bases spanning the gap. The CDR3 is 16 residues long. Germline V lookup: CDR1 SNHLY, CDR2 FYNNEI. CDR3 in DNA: TGTGCCAGCAGTGAACTGGTCGCCAAGTCTTCATATGGCTACACCTTC. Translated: CASSELVAKSSYGYTF.

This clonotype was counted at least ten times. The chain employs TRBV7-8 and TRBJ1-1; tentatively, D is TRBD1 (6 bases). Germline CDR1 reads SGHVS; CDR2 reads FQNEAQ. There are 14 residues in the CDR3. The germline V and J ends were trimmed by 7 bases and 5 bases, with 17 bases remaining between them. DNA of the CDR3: TGTGCCAGCAATCCCTCAGGGGCTGCTACTGAAGCTTTCTTT. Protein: CASNPSGAATEAFF.

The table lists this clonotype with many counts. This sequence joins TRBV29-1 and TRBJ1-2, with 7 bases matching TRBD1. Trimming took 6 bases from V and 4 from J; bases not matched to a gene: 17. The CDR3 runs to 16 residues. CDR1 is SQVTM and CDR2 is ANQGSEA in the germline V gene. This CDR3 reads CSVDARGGRGVYGYTF. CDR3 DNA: TGCAGCGTAGATGCCCGAGGGGGCAGGGGAGTCTATGGCTACACCTTC.

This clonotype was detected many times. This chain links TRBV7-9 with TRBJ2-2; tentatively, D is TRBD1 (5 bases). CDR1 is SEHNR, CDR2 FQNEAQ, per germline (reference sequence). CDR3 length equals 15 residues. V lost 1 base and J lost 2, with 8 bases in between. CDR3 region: CASSLGGHNTGELFF. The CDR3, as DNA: TGTGCCAGCAGCTTAGGAGGACACAACACCGGGGAGCTGTTTTTT.

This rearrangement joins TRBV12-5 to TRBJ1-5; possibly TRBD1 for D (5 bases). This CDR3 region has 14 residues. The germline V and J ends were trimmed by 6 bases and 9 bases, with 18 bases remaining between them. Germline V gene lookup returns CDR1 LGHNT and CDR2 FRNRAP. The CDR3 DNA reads TGTGCTAGTGGACGGGACGGCGGCGTCTGGCCCCAGCATTTT. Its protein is CASGRDGGVWPQHF.

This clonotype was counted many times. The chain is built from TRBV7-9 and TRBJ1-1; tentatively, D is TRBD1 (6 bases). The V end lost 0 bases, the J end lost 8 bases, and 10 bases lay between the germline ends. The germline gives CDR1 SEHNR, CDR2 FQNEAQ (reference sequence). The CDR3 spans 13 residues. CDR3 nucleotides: TGTGCCAGCAGCTTAGCGGGGGCGCTAGAAGCTTTCTTT. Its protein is CASSLAGALEAFF. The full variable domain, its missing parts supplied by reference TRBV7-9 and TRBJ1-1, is DTGVSQNPRHKITKRGQNVTFRCDPISEHNRLYWYRQTLGQGPEFLTYFQNEAQLEKSRLLSDRFSAERPKGSFSTLEIQRTEQGDSAMYLCASSLAGALEAFFGQGTRLTVV.

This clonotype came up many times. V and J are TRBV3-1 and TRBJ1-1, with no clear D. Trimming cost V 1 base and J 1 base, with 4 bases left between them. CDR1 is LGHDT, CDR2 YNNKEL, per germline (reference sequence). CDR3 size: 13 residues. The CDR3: CASSQAGNTEAFF. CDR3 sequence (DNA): TGTGCCAGCAGCCAAGCCGGGAACACTGAAGCTTTCTTT.

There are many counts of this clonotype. The CDR3 reads CASSLVPAGEGGELFF. CDR3 DNA sequence: TGTGCCAGCAGCTTGGTTCCAGCGGGAGAGGGCGGGGAGCTGTTTTTT. The chain has TRBV5-4 and TRBJ2-2, with TRBD2 matching 8 bases. V shed 0 bases and J 7 bases; nucleotides not matched to a gene: 8. Germline values: CDR1 SGHNT, CDR2 YYREEE (reference sequence). The CDR3 totals 16 residues.

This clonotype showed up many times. DNA of the CDR3: TGTGCCTGGAGTCCATTCGGGACCCGGGGCACCTACGAGCAGTACTTC. Amino acids: CAWSPFGTRGTYEQYF. V gene TRBV30 combines with J gene TRBJ2-7; D is possibly TRBD1 or TRBD2 (5 bases each). The V end was cut by 2 bases, the J end by 2 bases, with 19 bases between. CDR3 length equals 16 residues. CDR1 GTSNPN and CDR2 SVGIG come from the germline V gene (reference sequence).

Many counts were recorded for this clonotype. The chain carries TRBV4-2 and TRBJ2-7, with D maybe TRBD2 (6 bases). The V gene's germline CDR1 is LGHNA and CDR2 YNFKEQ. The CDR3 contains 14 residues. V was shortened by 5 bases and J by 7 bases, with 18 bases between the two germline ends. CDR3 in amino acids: CASSSVTGVREQYF. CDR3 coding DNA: TGTGCCAGCAGCAGTGTAACGGGAGTGAGGGAGCAGTACTTC.

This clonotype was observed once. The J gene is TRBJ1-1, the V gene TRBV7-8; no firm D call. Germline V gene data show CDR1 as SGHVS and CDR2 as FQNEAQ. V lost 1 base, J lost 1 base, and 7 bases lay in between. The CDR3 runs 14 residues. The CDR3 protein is CASSLGTTNTEAFF. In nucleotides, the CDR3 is TGTGCCAGCAGCTTAGGTACAACGAACACTGAAGCTTTCTTT.

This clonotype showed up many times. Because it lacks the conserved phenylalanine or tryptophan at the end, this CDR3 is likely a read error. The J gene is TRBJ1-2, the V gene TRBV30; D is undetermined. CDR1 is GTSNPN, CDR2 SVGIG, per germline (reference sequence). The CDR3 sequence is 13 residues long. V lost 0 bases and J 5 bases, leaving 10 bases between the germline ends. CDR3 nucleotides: TGTGCCTGGAGTGTCGGCGGATTATATGGCTACACCCTC. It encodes CAWSVGGLYGYTL.

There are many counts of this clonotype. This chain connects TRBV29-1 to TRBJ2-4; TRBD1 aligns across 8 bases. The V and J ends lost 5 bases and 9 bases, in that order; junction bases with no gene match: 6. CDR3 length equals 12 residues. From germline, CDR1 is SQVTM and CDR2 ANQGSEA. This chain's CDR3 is CSVRRTGPIQYF. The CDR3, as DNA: TGCAGCGTTCGGCGGACAGGGCCCATTCAGTACTTC.

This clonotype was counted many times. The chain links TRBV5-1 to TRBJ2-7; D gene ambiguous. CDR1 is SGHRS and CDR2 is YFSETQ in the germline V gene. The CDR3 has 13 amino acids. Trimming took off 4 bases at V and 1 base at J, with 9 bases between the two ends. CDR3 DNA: TGCGCCAGCAGCGGCATGGGATCCTACGAGCAGTACTTC. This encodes CASSGMGSYEQYF.

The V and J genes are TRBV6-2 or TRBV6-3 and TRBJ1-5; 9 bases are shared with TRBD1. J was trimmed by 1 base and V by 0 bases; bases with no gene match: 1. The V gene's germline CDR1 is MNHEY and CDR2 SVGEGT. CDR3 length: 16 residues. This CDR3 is CASSYSGQGSNQPQHF. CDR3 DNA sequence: TGTGCCAGCAGTTACTCGGGACAGGGCAGCAATCAGCCCCAGCATTTT.

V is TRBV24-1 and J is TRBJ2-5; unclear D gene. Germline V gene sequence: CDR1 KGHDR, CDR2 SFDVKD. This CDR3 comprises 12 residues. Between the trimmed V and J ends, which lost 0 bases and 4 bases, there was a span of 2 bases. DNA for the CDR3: TGTGCCACCAGTGATTTGTCAGAGACCCAGTACTTC. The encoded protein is CATSDLSETQYF.

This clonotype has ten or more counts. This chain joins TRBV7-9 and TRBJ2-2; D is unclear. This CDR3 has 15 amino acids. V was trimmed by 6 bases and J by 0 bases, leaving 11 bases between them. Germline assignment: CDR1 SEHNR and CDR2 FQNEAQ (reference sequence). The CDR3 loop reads CASRQDQTNTGELFF. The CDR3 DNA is TGTGCCAGCAGGCAAGATCAAACGAACACCGGGGAGCTGTTTTTT.

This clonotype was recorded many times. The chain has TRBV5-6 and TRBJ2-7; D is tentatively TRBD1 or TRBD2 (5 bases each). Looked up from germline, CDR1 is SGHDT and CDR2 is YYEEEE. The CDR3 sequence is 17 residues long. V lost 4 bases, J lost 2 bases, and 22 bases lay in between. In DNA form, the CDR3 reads TGTGCCAGCAGCCATTTCTCATCGGGACGGGAAGCCTACGAGCAGTACTTC. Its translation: CASSHFSSGREAYEQYF.

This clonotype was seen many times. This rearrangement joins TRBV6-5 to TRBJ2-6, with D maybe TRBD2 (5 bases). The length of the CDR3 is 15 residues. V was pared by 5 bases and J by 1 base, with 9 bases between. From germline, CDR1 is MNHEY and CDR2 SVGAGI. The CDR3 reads CASSTGGSGANVLTF. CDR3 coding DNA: TGTGCCAGCAGTACTGGCGGGTCTGGGGCCAACGTCCTGACTTTC.

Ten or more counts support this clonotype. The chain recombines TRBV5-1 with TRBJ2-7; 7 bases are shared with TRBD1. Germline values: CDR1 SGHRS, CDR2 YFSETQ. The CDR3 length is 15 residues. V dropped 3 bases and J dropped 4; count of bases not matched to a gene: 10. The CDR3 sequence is CASSSTGKVLYEQYF. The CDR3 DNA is TGCGCCAGCAGCTCGACAGGGAAGGTTCTTTACGAGCAGTACTTC.

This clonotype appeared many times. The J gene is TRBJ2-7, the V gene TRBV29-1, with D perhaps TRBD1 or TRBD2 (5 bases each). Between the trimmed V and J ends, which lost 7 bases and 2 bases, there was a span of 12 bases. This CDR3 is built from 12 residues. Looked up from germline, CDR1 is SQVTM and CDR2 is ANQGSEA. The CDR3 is CSALSGPYEQYF. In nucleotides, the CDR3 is TGCAGCGCTCTATCGGGGCCCTACGAGCAGTACTTC.

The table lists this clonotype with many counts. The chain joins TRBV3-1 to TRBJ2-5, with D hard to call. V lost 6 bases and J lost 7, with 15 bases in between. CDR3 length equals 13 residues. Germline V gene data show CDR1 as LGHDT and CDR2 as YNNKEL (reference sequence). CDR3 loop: CASSPFRVGTQYF. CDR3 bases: TGTGCCAGCAGTCCTTTTAGGGTGGGGACCCAGTACTTC.

CDR3: CATSDGGQGEETQYF. The CDR3 region has the DNA TGTGCCACCAGCGATGGAGGGCAGGGGGAAGAGACCCAGTACTTC. The chain carries TRBV15 and TRBJ2-5; D is possibly TRBD1 (7 bases). The ends were cut back, 5 bases at V and 3 bases at J, with 16 bases in the middle. The CDR3 has 15 amino acids. Germline CDR1 is LNHNV and CDR2 is YYDKDF (reference sequence).

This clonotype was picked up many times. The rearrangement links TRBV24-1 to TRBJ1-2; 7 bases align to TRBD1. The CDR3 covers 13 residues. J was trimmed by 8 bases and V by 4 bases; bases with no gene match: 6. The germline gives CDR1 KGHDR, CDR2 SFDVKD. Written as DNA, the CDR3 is TGTGCCACCAGTGACGAGACAGGGAGCGGCTACACCTTC. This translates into CATSDETGSGYTF.

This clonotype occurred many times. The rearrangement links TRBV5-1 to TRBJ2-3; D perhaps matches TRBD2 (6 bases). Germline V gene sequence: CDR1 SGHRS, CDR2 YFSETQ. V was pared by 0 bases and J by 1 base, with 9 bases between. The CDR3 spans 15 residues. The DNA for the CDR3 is TGCGCCAGCAGCTTGGACTGGGGGGGCACAGATACGCAGTATTTT. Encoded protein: CASSLDWGGTDTQYF.

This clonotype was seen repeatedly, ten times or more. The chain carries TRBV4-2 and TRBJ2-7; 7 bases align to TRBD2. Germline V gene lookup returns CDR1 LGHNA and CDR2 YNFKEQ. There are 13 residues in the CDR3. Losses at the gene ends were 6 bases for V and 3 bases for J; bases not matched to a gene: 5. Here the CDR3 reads CASRGTKNYEQYF. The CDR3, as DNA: TGTGCCAGCAGGGGGACTAAGAACTACGAGCAGTACTTC.

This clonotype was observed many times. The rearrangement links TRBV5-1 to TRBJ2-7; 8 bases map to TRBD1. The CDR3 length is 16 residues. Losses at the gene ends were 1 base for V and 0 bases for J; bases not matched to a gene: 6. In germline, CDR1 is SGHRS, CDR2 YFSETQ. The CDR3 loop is CASSLWDRTYSYEQYF. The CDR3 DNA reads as TGCGCCAGCAGCTTGTGGGACAGGACCTACTCCTACGAGCAGTACTTC. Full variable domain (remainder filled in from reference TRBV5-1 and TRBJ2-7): KAGVTQTPRYLIKTRGQQVTLSCSPISGHRSVSWYQQTPGQGLQFLFEYFSETQRNKGNFPGRFSGRQFSNSRSEMNVSTLELGDSALYLCASSLWDRTYSYEQYFGPGTRLTVT.